Listed below are T cell receptor beta chains from one sample, sequenced in a study of blood T cell repertoires in COVID-19. The table came from immunoSEQ multiplex PCR; TCRdb's copy has only in-frame clones and leaves some out. This sample carries some 200,000 clones, around 84% of them seen once, and the ten largest clones take 5% to 6.5%. Input material: peripheral blood. The receptors shown here come from a man older than 75 with acute or convalescent COVID-19. CDR3s include the opening cysteine and the closing phenylalanine or tryptophan. The order of the fields is D gene, V gene, CDR3 length, clone size, J gene, CDR3 DNA, CDR3 protein. A D gene is named only where the DNA matches it firmly. For some rows the clone size is stated as once, few or many, or as a class when expanded; others skip it.

D: -
V: TRBV28
length: 12
size: -
J: TRBJ2-1
DNA: TGTGCCAGCGGGCTACTCTACAATGAGCAGTTCTTC
CDR3: CASGLLYNEQFF

D: -
V: TRBV28
length: 14
size: once
J: TRBJ1-5
DNA: TGTGCCAGCAGTTTAACGCAGGTAAATCAGCCCCAGCATTTT
CDR3: CASSLTQVNQPQHF

D: -
V: TRBV12-3/TRBV12-4
length: 12
size: -
J: TRBJ2-7
DNA: TGTGCCAGCAAGCGAGACTCCTACGAGCAGTACTTC
CDR3: CASKRDSYEQYF

D: TRBD1
V: TRBV29-1
length: 12
size: -
J: TRBJ1-3
DNA: TGCAGCGTTGGGACAGGAAGAAACACCATATATTTT
CDR3: CSVGTGRNTIYF

D: TRBD2
V: TRBV3-1/TRBV3-2
length: 19
size: -
J: TRBJ2-1
DNA: TGTGCCAGCAGCCAAGGCCTTACTTCGACTAGCCTTAATCACAATGAGCAGTTCTTC
CDR3: CASSQGLTSTSLNHNEQFF

D: -
V: TRBV10-3
length: 14
size: -
J: TRBJ1-5
DNA: TGTGCCATCAGTGAGTCGGCAGGGAATCAGCCCCAGCATTTT
CDR3: CAISESAGNQPQHF

D: TRBD2
V: TRBV6-1
length: 15
size: -
J: TRBJ2-3
DNA: TGTGCCAGCAGTCCACTAGCGGGAGGCCCAGATACGCAGTATTTT
CDR3: CASSPLAGGPDTQYF

D: -
V: TRBV18
length: 14
size: -
J: TRBJ1-1
DNA: TGTGCCAGCTCACCAACAGGGCCGTCCACTGAAGCTTTCTTT
CDR3: CASSPTGPSTEAFF

D: -
V: TRBV7-9
length: 14
size: -
J: TRBJ1-4
DNA: TGTGCCAGCAGCCGAGCCCAGGGTAATGAAAAACTGTTTTTT
CDR3: CASSRAQGNEKLFF

D: TRBD1
V: TRBV18
length: 14
size: -
J: TRBJ1-1
DNA: TGTGCCAGCTCATACGGACAGGGGCAGACTGAAGCTTTCTTT
CDR3: CASSYGQGQTEAFF

D: TRBD1
V: TRBV28
length: 15
size: -
J: TRBJ2-3
DNA: TGTGCCAGCAGTTTGACAGGGGGGCGCACAGATACGCAGTATTTT
CDR3: CASSLTGGRTDTQYF

D: -
V: TRBV30
length: 13
size: -
J: TRBJ1-1
DNA: TGTGCCTGGAGTCGGGGAATGAACACTGAAGCTTTCTTT
CDR3: CAWSRGMNTEAFF

D: -
V: TRBV6-5
length: 14
size: -
J: TRBJ1-6
DNA: TGTGCCAGCAGTTCGTTCCAGGGAAAATCACCCCTCCACTTT
CDR3: CASSSFQGKSPLHF

D: -
V: TRBV25-1
length: 15
size: few
J: TRBJ1-4
DNA: TGTGCCAGCGGGACTACAGGGTGGAGCGGAGAAAAACTGTTTTTT
CDR3: CASGTTGWSGEKLFF

D: TRBD1
V: TRBV18
length: 15
size: -
J: TRBJ1-5
DNA: TGTGCCAGCTCCCCCTCGACAGGGCGTATAGAGCCCCAGCATTTT
CDR3: CASSPSTGRIEPQHF

D: -
V: TRBV5-1
length: 14
size: -
J: TRBJ2-3
DNA: TGCGCCAGCAGAGTAGGAGTTAGCACAGATACGCAGTATTTT
CDR3: CASRVGVSTDTQYF

D: TRBD1
V: TRBV7-2
length: 14
size: -
J: TRBJ2-5
DNA: TGTGCCAGCAGCGTGGGACAGGGAAGGGAGACCCAGTACTTC
CDR3: CASSVGQGRETQYF

D: -
V: TRBV5-1
length: 16
size: few
J: TRBJ2-1
DNA: TGCGCCAGCAGCTTGGGGGGTAGCGCCACCTACAATGAGCAGTTCTTC
CDR3: CASSLGGSATYNEQFF

D: -
V: TRBV18
length: 13
size: -
J: TRBJ2-3
DNA: TGTGCCAGCCGAAGCGGGAGCACAGATACGCAGTATTTT
CDR3: CASRSGSTDTQYF

D: TRBD1
V: TRBV7-9
length: 15
size: -
J: TRBJ2-2
DNA: TGTGCCAGCAGCCGGCAGGGGGCGGGCACCGGGGAGCTGTTTTTT
CDR3: CASSRQGAGTGELFF

D: TRBD2
V: TRBV3-1/TRBV3-2
length: 18
size: -
J: TRBJ2-3
DNA: TGTGCCAGCAGCCCAAAGACCGGGACTAGCGGGACGGGAGATACGCAGTATTTT
CDR3: CASSPKTGTSGTGDTQYF

D: TRBD2
V: TRBV3-1/TRBV3-2
length: 18
size: -
J: TRBJ2-1
DNA: TGTGCCAGCAGCCCGCGGACTAGCGGGAAGAGCTCCTACAATGAGCAGTTCTTC
CDR3: CASSPRTSGKSSYNEQFF

D: TRBD1
V: TRBV29-1
length: 13
size: once
J: TRBJ1-2
DNA: TGCAGCGTTGAAGAGGGGACAGACTATGGCTACACCTTC
CDR3: CSVEEGTDYGYTF

D: -
V: TRBV7-2
length: 15
size: -
J: TRBJ2-3
DNA: TGTGCCAGCAGCGAAAACAGCGGGCGCACAGATACGCAGTATTTT
CDR3: CASSENSGRTDTQYF

D: -
V: TRBV27
length: 13
size: once
J: TRBJ1-5
DNA: TGTGCCAGCAGTCCCAAAGGGGCCCAGCCCCAGCATTTT
CDR3: CASSPKGAQPQHF

D: -
V: TRBV7-3
length: 13
size: -
J: TRBJ2-5
DNA: TGTGCCAGCAGCGAGACAGGAAGAGAGACCCAGTACTTC
CDR3: CASSETGRETQYF

D: -
V: TRBV7-9
length: 12
size: -
J: TRBJ1-6
DNA: TGTGCCAGCAGCCACGAGAGTTCACCCCTCCACTTT
CDR3: CASSHESSPLHF

D: TRBD1
V: TRBV28
length: 17
size: -
J: TRBJ1-3
DNA: TGTGCCAGCAGGACCCGGGGCAGGGGGCCCTCTGGAAACACCATATATTTT
CDR3: CASRTRGRGPSGNTIYF

D: -
V: TRBV18
length: 13
size: -
J: TRBJ1-5
DNA: TGTGCCAGCTCGAGGACAGACAATCAGCCCCAGCATTTT
CDR3: CASSRTDNQPQHF